The T cell receptor (beta chain) under discussion was sequenced for a study of PD-1 blockade in mismatch repair-deficient tumors. Across the study: All were previously treated, progressing patients with about 11 mismatch repair-deficient cancer types. Overall study findings and caveats: Tumor-resident clones, often absent from pretreatment blood, expanded after pembrolizumab and then contracted.

The data were produced by immunoSEQ multiplex PCR, yet TCRdb's version contains in-frame clones alone and is incomplete. Of 100,000 to 150,000 clones listed, approximately 90% are singletons. All patients were mismatch repair deficient, assessed by either PCR or immunohistochemistry. TCRs were sequenced from a few patients responding to pembrolizumab. Germline CDR1 reads MDHEN; CDR2 reads SYDVKM. J was trimmed by 1 base and V by 6 bases; bases with no gene match: 3. The CDR3 loop spans 13 amino acids. Concerning this clone itself: What it binds is unknown.

The sequencing here drew on peripheral blood, taken 44 weeks after starting pembrolizumab. This TCR derives from an adult with mismatch repair-deficient cancer. The rearrangement links TRBV28 to TRBJ2-7; 7 bases match TRBD1. This CDR3 is CASRGTVSYEQYF. The DNA for the CDR3 is TGTGCCAGCAGGGGGACAGTTTCCTACGAGCAGTACTTC. The full variable domain, in which reference TRBV28 and TRBJ2-7 provide the parts outside the CDR3, is DVKVTQSSRYLVKRTGEKVFLECVQDMDHENMFWYRQDPGLGLRLIYFSYDVKMKEKGDIPEGYSVSREKKERFSLILESASTNQTSMYLCASRGTVSYEQYFGPGTRLTVT.